The 21 T cell receptor beta chains presented below share a single source sample, sequenced in a study of blood T cell repertoires in COVID-19. Repertoires were generated with immunoSEQ multiplex PCR, while TCRdb's copy carries only in-frame clones and drops some. The table shows under 45,000 clones, with about 83% occurring only once. Sequencing was done on a sample of peripheral blood. All receptors come from a woman of 80 years or more with active or convalescent COVID-19.

The J gene is TRBJ2-5, the V gene TRBV20-1; the match to TRBD2 covers 11 bases. The V gene end was trimmed by 3 bases and the J gene end by 5 bases; junction bases not matched to a gene: 14. CDR1 and CDR2 from the germline V gene are DFQATT and SNEGSKA (reference sequence). The CDR3 loop spans 17 amino acids. The CDR3 loop reads CSASPLSGRAGRETQYF. DNA of the CDR3: TGCAGTGCTAGTCCCCTTAGCGGGAGGGCCGGGAGGGAGACCCAGTACTTC.

This chain connects TRBV5-4 to TRBJ2-5; 10 positions agree with TRBD2. From germline, CDR1 is SGHNT and CDR2 YYREEE (reference sequence). Trimming took 0 bases from V and 11 from J; bases not matched to a gene: 10. The CDR3 has 15 residues. In DNA form, the CDR3 reads TGTGCCAGCAGCTTGGTAGCGGGAGGCCAAGGGGGGCAGTACTTC. It encodes CASSLVAGGQGGQYF.

The V and J genes are TRBV28 and TRBJ2-3; 8 bases line up with TRBD1. In germline, CDR1 is MDHEN, CDR2 SYDVKM. CDR3 length: 14 amino acids. J was trimmed by 12 bases and V by 2 bases; bases with no gene match: 10. The CDR3, as DNA: TGTGCCAGCAGTTTAGGGGACAGGACGACGTTACAGTATTTT. It specifies CASSLGDRTTLQYF.

As DNA, the CDR3 is TGTGCCAGCAGCGCACGGACAGGGTTTCAGGCAACTAATGAAAAACTGTTTTTT. Its protein is CASSARTGFQATNEKLFF. The chain recombines TRBV7-2 with TRBJ1-4, with 8 bases aligning to TRBD1. This CDR3 has 18 residues. V lost 5 bases and J lost 0; bases outside the gene matches: 11. The V gene's germline CDR1 is SGHTA and CDR2 FQGNSA.

V usage is TRBV28 and J usage is TRBJ2-1; 11 positions match TRBD2. The CDR3 is 16 residues long. The V gene end was trimmed by 4 bases and the J gene end by 7 bases; junction bases not matched to a gene: 9. Germline V gives CDR1 MDHEN, CDR2 SYDVKM. CDR3 nucleotides: TGTGCCAGCAGTTATACCCTTCTAGCGGGAGGAAATGAGCAGTTCTTC. Translated: CASSYTLLAGGNEQFF.

V is TRBV7-9 and J is TRBJ2-3; possible D gene TRBD1, 5 bases. Germline V lookup: CDR1 SEHNR, CDR2 FQNEAQ (reference sequence). CDR3 length equals 15 residues. Trimming removed 1 base at V and 0 bases at J, with 8 bases between. The chain's CDR3 is CASSLGRASTDTQYF. The CDR3 DNA reads TGTGCCAGCAGCTTAGGCAGGGCCAGCACAGATACGCAGTATTTT.

This chain links TRBV7-9 with TRBJ2-2, with 9 bases identical to TRBD1. The CDR3 loop spans 13 amino acids. Germline lookup yields CDR1 SEHNR and CDR2 FQNEAQ (reference sequence). V was clipped by 6 bases and J by 6 bases; unmatched bases: 2. This CDR3 reads CASRGQGPGELFF. The CDR3 region has the DNA TGTGCCAGCAGGGGACAGGGTCCCGGGGAGCTGTTTTTT.

The rearrangement joins TRBV19 to TRBJ2-2; the match to TRBD2 covers 10 bases. The CDR3 runs to 16 residues. CDR1 is LNHDA, CDR2 SQIVND, per germline (reference sequence). The ends lost 9 bases at V and 6 bases at J; junction bases unmatched: 13. The CDR3 loop reads CASPLPGLAIAGELFF. The DNA of the CDR3 is TGTGCCAGCCCGTTACCGGGACTAGCGATTGCCGGGGAGCTGTTTTTT.

The CDR3 spells CATETARGTEAFF. CDR3 nucleotide sequence: TGTGCCACCGAGACCGCCAGGGGCACTGAAGCTTTCTTT. This rearrangement joins TRBV19 to TRBJ1-1, with D tentatively TRBD1 (6 bases). Trimming stripped 10 bases from V and 4 bases from J, with 16 bases between. The CDR3 spans 13 residues. CDR1 and CDR2 (germline): LNHDA, SQIVND (reference sequence).

The rearrangement links TRBV7-8 to TRBJ2-1; D possibly corresponds to TRBD2 (6 bases). The CDR3 contains 16 residues. The V gene's germline CDR1 is SGHVS and CDR2 FQNEAQ. Trimming took 5 bases from V and 7 from J, leaving 21 bases between them. The CDR3 DNA reads as TGTGCCAGCAGCCCGCGGTCAGGAGGGGAGAAAAATGAGCAGTTCTTC. Residues: CASSPRSGGEKNEQFF.

This clone was counted a single time. The genes are TRBV28 and TRBJ2-3; possible D gene TRBD2, 6 bases. This CDR3 has 14 residues. Looked up from germline, CDR1 is MDHEN and CDR2 is SYDVKM. V lost 10 bases and J 0 bases, leaving 14 bases between the germline ends. CDR3 region: CATLRRGSTDTQYF. Written as DNA, the CDR3 is TGTGCCACGCTGAGGAGGGGTAGCACAGATACGCAGTATTTT.

The chain has TRBV27 and TRBJ1-2, with 12 positions matching TRBD1. V was pared by 5 bases and J by 1 base, with 11 bases of the junction left unmatched. Germline V gives CDR1 MNHEY, CDR2 SMNVEV (reference sequence). The CDR3 has 18 amino acids. CDR3 loop: CASSPKGTGGGFNYGYTF. The CDR3 DNA is TGTGCCAGCAGTCCAAAAGGGACAGGGGGCGGATTTAACTATGGCTACACCTTC.

This chain joins TRBV10-3 and TRBJ2-1; 9 bases fit TRBD2. The germline gives CDR1 ENHRY, CDR2 SYGVKD. V lost 0 bases to trimming and J lost 10 bases; unmatched junction nucleotides: 7. CDR3 length: 15 residues. As DNA, the CDR3 is TGTGCCATCAGTGAGTCGTATAGCGGGAGAGGCGAGCAGTTCTTC. Protein sequence: CAISESYSGRGEQFF.

The chain combines TRBV27 with TRBJ2-7, with unresolved D. The CDR3 totals 13 residues. The germline CDR1 and CDR2 sequences are MNHEY and SMNVEV (reference sequence). Trimming cost V 6 bases and J 2 bases, with 11 bases left between them. CDR3 sequence: CASRPGFTYEQYF. For the CDR3, the DNA is TGTGCCAGCAGACCCGGGTTCACCTACGAGCAGTACTTC.

The V call is TRBV6-5, the J call TRBJ2-1; 14 positions match TRBD2. The CDR3 runs to 15 residues. Trimming cost V 6 bases and J 5 bases; bases outside gene matches: 3. Germline values: CDR1 MNHEY, CDR2 SVGAGI. CDR3 sequence reads: CASRSGLAGDNEQFF. CDR3 sequence (DNA): TGTGCCAGCAGATCGGGACTAGCGGGAGACAATGAGCAGTTCTTC.

In DNA, the CDR3 is TGTGCCAGCAGCCAAGATCGGGGGTTGGCGCTAGCGGGAGGTTTGGAGCAGTTCTTC. Protein sequence: CASSQDRGLALAGGLEQFF. The chain is built from TRBV4-2 and TRBJ2-1, with 11 nucleotides matching TRBD2. The germline CDR1 and CDR2 sequences are LGHNA and YNFKEQ. CDR3 length: 19 amino acids. V lost 0 bases, J lost 10 bases, and 17 bases stayed unmatched.

The chain recombines TRBV6-1 with TRBJ1-2, with 8 bases matching TRBD1. V was clipped by 2 bases and J by 5 bases; unmatched bases: 4. The CDR3 loop spans 14 amino acids. In germline, CDR1 is MNHNS, CDR2 SASEGT. The CDR3 DNA reads as TGTGCCAGCAGTGAACAGGGGGCGCGTTATGGCTACACCTTC. This encodes CASSEQGARYGYTF.

This sequence joins TRBV5-5 and TRBJ2-7; 9 nucleotides match TRBD2. The CDR3 length is 14 residues. After removal of 4 bases from V and 6 bases from J, the junction contained 8 bases not matched to a gene. CDR1 and CDR2 from the germline V gene are SGHKS and YYEKEE (reference sequence). The CDR3 nucleotides are TGTGCCAGCAGCCCCTTAGCGGGAGACGGCGAGCAGTACTTC. Protein sequence: CASSPLAGDGEQYF. Using reference TRBV5-5 and TRBJ2-7 for the parts outside the CDR3, the full variable domain is DAGVTQSPTHLIKTRGQQVTLRCSPISGHKSVSWYQQVLGQGPQFIFQYYEKEERGRGNFPDRFSARQFPNYSSELNVNALLLGDSALYLCASSPLAGDGEQYFGPGTRLTVT.

This chain connects TRBV21-1 to TRBJ2-3; the table's TRBD2 call for D was not verified on the DNA. TRBV21-1 is given as a pseudogene. This CDR3 contains 16 residues. The CDR3 loop reads CASSDSGLSSTDTQYF. CDR3 coding DNA: TGTGCCAGCAGCGATAGCGGGTTAAGCTCCACAGATACGCAGTATTTT.

This clone was counted a few times. CDR3 DNA: TGTGCCAGCAGCAAAACAGGGGCCCTTGGCAACACCATATATTTT. Translating it yields CASSKTGALGNTIYF. The V gene is TRBV5-4, the J gene TRBJ1-3, with TRBD1 matching over 7 bases. Losses at the gene ends were 4 bases for V and 7 bases for J; bases not matched to a gene: 11. Germline assignment: CDR1 SGHNT and CDR2 YYREEE (reference sequence). CDR3 size: 15 residues.

The chain combines TRBV7-3 with TRBJ2-1; TRBD2 aligns across 12 bases. Germline-derived CDR1 and CDR2 are SGHTA and FQGTGA. The CDR3 has 15 residues. The V segment lost 4 bases and the J segment 6 bases; nucleotides outside the gene matches: 4. The CDR3 DNA reads TGTGCCAGCAGCTCTCTAGCGGGAGGGCCCAATGAGCAGTTCTTC. Protein sequence: CASSSLAGGPNEQFF.